The 9 T cell receptor beta chains reported below all come from one sample, sequenced in a study of T cell changes during pregnancy in multiple sclerosis. Clones were sequenced by immunoSEQ multiplex PCR, and TCRdb holds only the in-frame ones, with some missing. The sample records fewer than 150,000 clones, approximately 96% being singletons. The input for sequencing was peripheral blood, taken after pregnancy. Receptor source: a female donor with multiple sclerosis, enrolled in a pregnancy study.

The chain joins TRBV13 to TRBJ2-3; tentative D call: TRBD2 (5 bases). Between the trimmed V and J ends, which lost 5 bases and 7 bases, there was a span of 16 bases. CDR1 and CDR2 from the germline V gene are PRHDT and FYEKMQ (reference sequence). This CDR3 spans 14 amino acids. Here the CDR3 DNA reads TGTGCCAGCAGCCCCCAAGGCCGAGGGAATACGCAGTATTTT. It specifies CASSPQGRGNTQYF.

This rearrangement joins TRBV6-1 to TRBJ2-3; D is perhaps TRBD1 (5 bases). This CDR3 region has 17 residues. Germline loops: CDR1 MNHNS, CDR2 SASEGT. Trimming shortened V by 3 bases and J by 5 bases, and 21 bases separated the two germline ends. For the CDR3, the DNA is TGTGCCAGCAGTGAGCTCCCTCCCCTAGGGGCCGGAGATACGCAGTATTTT. Its translation is CASSELPPLGAGDTQYF.

The J gene is TRBJ1-1, the V gene TRBV19, with D possibly TRBD1 on 5 matching bases. The CDR3 totals 14 residues. CDR1 is LNHDA, CDR2 SQIVND, per germline (reference sequence). With 3 bases removed from V and 8 bases from J, the gap between germline ends came to 16 bases. The CDR3 loop is CASSMTGGAGEAFF. The CDR3 bases are TGTGCCAGTAGTATGACCGGGGGAGCGGGGGAAGCTTTCTTT. Drawing the rest from reference TRBV19 and TRBJ1-1, the complete variable domain is DGGITQSPKYLFRKEGQNVTLSCEQNLNHDAMYWYRQDPGQGLRLIYYSQIVNDFQKGDIAEGYSVSREKKESFPLTVTSAQKNPTAFYLCASSMTGGAGEAFFGQGTRLTVV.

V gene TRBV7-9 combines with J gene TRBJ1-1; 7 nucleotides match TRBD1. The V gene's germline CDR1 is SEHNR and CDR2 FQNEAQ (reference sequence). V shed 5 bases, J shed 0 bases, and the junction held 3 bases outside the gene matches. The CDR3 is 14 residues long. The CDR3 DNA reads TGTGCCAGCAGCGCCAGGGGGGTGAACACTGAAGCTTTCTTT. The encoded protein is CASSARGVNTEAFF.

This clone was observed once. The gene calls are TRBV6-5 and TRBJ2-5; 7 bases fit TRBD1. This CDR3 region has 15 residues. The germline CDR1 and CDR2 sequences are MNHEY and SVGAGI. Trimming at V came to 0 bases and at J to 4 bases, leaving 5 bases not matched to a gene. CDR3 sequence: CASSYSMNRGETQYF. The CDR3 DNA is TGTGCCAGCAGTTACTCGATGAACAGGGGAGAGACCCAGTACTTC.

In DNA form, the CDR3 reads TGTGCCAGCAGTCCGATCGGACTAGCGGTGGAGTACGAGCAGTACTTC. This gives the protein CASSPIGLAVEYEQYF. V usage is TRBV27 and J usage is TRBJ2-7, with TRBD2 identical over 10 bases. V was pared by 5 bases and J by 4 bases, with 11 bases of the junction left unmatched. Germline CDR1 reads MNHEY; CDR2 reads SMNVEV (reference sequence). The CDR3 contains 16 residues.

This clone was detected a few times. J is TRBJ1-1 and V is TRBV7-9; tentative D call: TRBD1 (5 bases). The CDR3 extends over 12 amino acids. Germline values: CDR1 SEHNR, CDR2 FQNEAQ (reference sequence). Trimming left V 6 bases short and J 7 bases short, with 12 bases between. The CDR3 is CASRPGYGEAFF. The CDR3 nucleotides are TGTGCCAGCAGACCAGGGTACGGTGAAGCTTTCTTT.

Only a few counts were recorded for this clone. The chain joins TRBV19 to TRBJ1-4; no definite D call. The germline V gene has CDR1 LNHDA and CDR2 SQIVND (reference sequence). The CDR3 runs 14 residues. V was cut by 5 bases and J by 7 bases, with 14 bases left in between. Here the CDR3 DNA reads TGTGCCAGTAGTCCCCGCAGGTTCGGTGAAAAACTGTTTTTT. Translated: CASSPRRFGEKLFF.

The genes are TRBV7-9 and TRBJ1-3, with D unresolved. The CDR3 is made up of 13 amino acids. Germline V gene data show CDR1 as SEHNR and CDR2 as FQNEAQ (reference sequence). V lost 1 base and J lost 2, with 3 bases in between. Here the CDR3 DNA reads TGTGCCAGCAGCTTAGATACTGGAAACACCATATATTTT. It encodes CASSLDTGNTIYF.